The source of this T cell receptor (beta chain) is a study of T cell responses to AZD1222 COVID-19 vaccine (dated by TCRdb to the early 2020s). A note on the overall study: AZD1222 recipients with second doses at about 4 weeks or about 12 weeks were pooled, because spike-specific TCR depth and breadth did not differ between schedules. A total of 230 to 250 trial participants underwent TCR sequencing, of whom about 210 received two doses of AZD1222 and about 25 received two doses of the MenACWY control vaccine. Trial participants were enrolled by age into 18-55, 56-69 and 70-plus year subgroups, with roughly 160, 29 and 62 TCR-sequenced participants respectively.

CDR1 SNHLY and CDR2 FYNNEI are derived from the germline V gene. Trimming costs V 1 base and J 3 bases, and their ends lie 7 bases apart. The CDR3, cysteine through phenylalanine, is 13 amino acids long. The read is trimmed to its CDR3 DNA, 39 bases read in frame from base 1. Taken with the paper, the label for time point translates to: baseline before first vaccination. Samples from vaccinated people were obtained from the UK trials COV001 and COV002, which included a single-blind randomized controlled phase 2/3 trial of AZD1222 (ChAdOx1 nCoV-19) in healthy adults. For TCRbeta chain sequencing, PBMC samples from trial participants were taken at day 0 and at day 28 after the second dose. Worth noting for this clone: What antigen it recognizes has not been identified. No per-base quality is available; no much larger clone lies one base away.

The CDR3 regions of human TCRbeta chains were analyzed by immunosequencing. As for the original processing: Repertoire TCRs were checked for matches against a reference library of SARS-CoV-2-specific TCRs that had been generated using the MIRA antigen-specificity platform. Breadth meant the fraction of unique TCRs that were SARS-CoV-2-associated, whereas depth meant the fraction of total T cells that were SARS-CoV-2-associated. Using the MIRA data, each spike-specific TCR was mapped to the spike region that the TCR reacts to and placed in a CD4 or CD8 class. Log10-transformed breadth and depth values were compared by one-way ANOVA with Sidak's multiple comparisons tests. Here the immuneACCESS table is served through TCRdb, limited to in-frame sequences with V and J called. Missing clones are a known gap in these copies; in checked studies unresolved V genes cover under half, and the rest lacks a known reason. Clonal size and the V and J genes are those of that table, whereas D and trimming came from the DNA. This sample holds tens of thousands of clones; around 81% were observed only once. The top ten hold 20% to 25% of the sample.

General conclusions and limits of the study: Participants were mostly white British, with more females than males. The authors suggested clonal diversity may have been underestimated. Epitopes outside the regions mutated in the B.1.351 and B.1.1.7 variants were reportedly recognized by nearly half of the unique spike-specific TCRs. Conclusions about previously exposed vaccinees are limited, since just six or seven AZD1222 recipients were seropositive for SARS-CoV-2 at baseline. The 56-69-year group was small, and its depth increase did not reach significance, likely because of low power. After two AZD1222 doses, both the breadth and the depth of spike-specific TCRs were significantly higher than at day 0 and than in MenACWY recipients. The whole spike protein was spanned by vaccine-associated CD4 TCRs, and dominant responses were seen in regions 160-218 and 743-854. Because no day 14 peak-response samples were available, the repertoires could be characterized only after the peak T cell response.

The sample in question was peripheral blood, obtained on day 0 of AZD1222 vaccination. This TCR derives from an adult in good health. The V and J segments used are TRBV2 and TRBJ2-7; no D gene is confidently identified. CDR3 region: CASSEVLGYEQYF. The nucleotide sequence reads as follows: TGTGCCAGCAGTGAAGTGTTGGGCTACGAGCAGTACTTC.